These 29 T cell receptor beta chains were all obtained from the same sample, sequenced in a study of blood T cell repertoires in COVID-19. This table comes from immunoSEQ multiplex PCR, and its TCRdb copy is limited to in-frame clones, with some not included. The sample includes roughly 250,000 clones, 82% of them seen just once. The sequencing sample was made of peripheral blood. The origin of the receptors is a woman aged 55-69 years with active or convalescent COVID-19.

This clone was counted many times. This chain uses TRBV5-4 with TRBJ1-3; D perhaps matches TRBD1 (5 bases). Germline-derived CDR1 and CDR2 are SGHNT and YYREEE (reference sequence). The CDR3 has 17 amino acids. The germline V and J ends were trimmed by 0 bases and 2 bases, with 15 bases remaining between them. As DNA, the CDR3 is TGTGCCAGCAGCTTGGACCCGGGGCGGGGAACTGGAAACACCATATATTTT. Its protein product is CASSLDPGRGTGNTIYF.

The rearrangement uses TRBV5-3 and TRBJ1-1; TRBD1 might be the D (6 bases). TRBV5-3 is treated as an ORF (open reading frame) with a function not yet certain. The CDR3 spans 16 residues. The V gene lost 0 bases and the J gene lost 1 base, with 13 bases spanning the gap. The CDR3 DNA reads as TGTGCCAGAAGCTTGGGGGGGCAACAGCGGAACACTGAAGCTTTCTTT. The encoded protein is CARSLGGQQRNTEAFF.

V gene TRBV6-1 combines with J gene TRBJ2-5; the match to TRBD1 covers 9 bases. With V trimmed by 5 bases and J by 1 base, 5 bases remained unmatched. This CDR3 has 15 amino acids. CDR1 and CDR2 (germline): MNHNS, SASEGT. The CDR3 reads CASSKGQGGQETQYF. CDR3 bases: TGTGCCAGCAGTAAGGGACAGGGTGGCCAAGAGACCCAGTACTTC.

The chain couples TRBV5-1 to TRBJ2-1; 16 bases line up with TRBD2. V dropped 3 bases and J dropped 7; count of bases not matched to a gene: 13. Germline values: CDR1 SGHRS, CDR2 YFSETQ. The CDR3 loop spans 19 amino acids. The chain's CDR3 is CASSYFTGTSGGAVNEQFF. The CDR3 DNA reads TGCGCCAGCAGCTACTTCACCGGGACTAGCGGGGGGGCCGTTAATGAGCAGTTCTTC. Supplemented by reference TRBV5-1 and TRBJ2-1, the full variable domain reads KAGVTQTPRYLIKTRGQQVTLSCSPISGHRSVSWYQQTPGQGLQFLFEYFSETQRNKGNFPGRFSGRQFSNSRSEMNVSTLELGDSALYLCASSYFTGTSGGAVNEQFFGPGTRLTVL.

This chain joins TRBV19 and TRBJ1-2; perhaps TRBD1 as D (5 bases). This CDR3 comprises 14 residues. Trimming removed 2 bases at V and 4 bases at J, with 11 bases between. CDR1 and CDR2 from the germline V gene are LNHDA and SQIVND (reference sequence). This chain's CDR3 is CASSIPTGRYGYTF. As DNA, the CDR3 is TGTGCCAGTAGTATACCCACAGGCCGCTATGGCTACACCTTC.

This clone was observed a handful of times. The chain has TRBV12-3 or TRBV12-4 and TRBJ2-1; D uncertain. This CDR3 has 13 amino acids. Between the trimmed V and J ends, which lost 3 bases and 6 bases, there was a span of 9 bases. The CDR3 loop reads CASSFHPSNEQFF. The CDR3 DNA sequence: TGTGCCAGCAGTTTTCATCCGAGCAATGAGCAGTTCTTC.

V and J are TRBV5-4 and TRBJ2-3, with TRBD1 matching 8 bases. The CDR3 sequence is 13 residues long. V gave up 7 bases and J gave up 3 bases; unmatched junction bases: 4. The germline V gene has CDR1 SGHNT and CDR2 YYREEE (reference sequence). In nucleotides, the CDR3 is TGTGCCAGCCACCAGGGGGCAACAGATACGCAGTATTTT. Residues: CASHQGATDTQYF.

The J gene is TRBJ1-1, the V gene TRBV30; tentatively, D is TRBD1 (6 bases). CDR3 length: 19 residues. Trimming pared 0 bases from V and 1 base from J, leaving 24 bases between. The germline gives CDR1 GTSNPN, CDR2 SVGIG (reference sequence). CDR3 protein: CAWSVTGSGVRRRNTEAFF. CDR3 bases: TGTGCCTGGAGTGTAACAGGGTCAGGGGTTCGTCGTAGGAACACTGAAGCTTTCTTT.

This rearrangement joins TRBV27 to TRBJ1-6; a possible D gene is TRBD1 (6 bases). The CDR3 totals 14 residues. Trimming pared 5 bases from V and 8 bases from J, leaving 13 bases between. Germline assignment: CDR1 MNHEY and CDR2 SMNVEV (reference sequence). The CDR3 nucleotides read TGTGCCAGCAGTCCCTCGACAGGTTATTCACCCCTCCACTTT. The encoded protein is CASSPSTGYSPLHF.

This chain connects TRBV19 to TRBJ2-7, with D possibly matching TRBD1 (5 bases). Germline V gene data show CDR1 as LNHDA and CDR2 as SQIVND (reference sequence). V was trimmed by 4 bases and J by 2 bases, leaving 15 bases between them. The CDR3 is 15 amino acids. CDR3 loop: CASSRDSKLPYEQYF. The CDR3 DNA follows: TGTGCCAGTAGTAGAGACAGTAAACTACCCTACGAGCAGTACTTC.

The chain couples TRBV2 to TRBJ2-2; the D gene is possibly TRBD2 (5 bases). The CDR3 contains 12 residues. CDR1 is SNHLY and CDR2 is FYNNEI in the germline V gene. V lost 7 bases, J lost 8 bases, and 11 bases lay in between. CDR3 coding DNA: TGTGCCAGCACCCGGGATTCAGGGGAGCTGTTTTTT. Its translation: CASTRDSGELFF.

The chain uses TRBV19 and TRBJ2-1; D may be TRBD2 (5 bases). CDR3 size: 14 residues. Germline loops: CDR1 LNHDA, CDR2 SQIVND (reference sequence). V lost 3 bases to trimming and J lost 5 bases, with 11 bases between them. For the CDR3, the DNA is TGTGCCAGTAGTATGTCGGCTAGCAACAATGAGCAGTTCTTC. Protein product: CASSMSASNNEQFF.

The chain is built from TRBV14 and TRBJ1-6, with 8 nucleotides matching TRBD1. The CDR3 contains 14 residues. The germline V gene encodes CDR1 SGHDN and CDR2 FVKESK. The V gene end was trimmed by 4 bases and the J gene end by 5 bases; junction bases not matched to a gene: 1. CDR3 in amino acids: CASSLQGDNSPLHF. In nucleotides, the CDR3 is TGTGCCAGCAGCCTACAGGGGGATAATTCACCCCTCCACTTT.

The gene calls are TRBV13 and TRBJ1-3; D gene uncertain. This CDR3 is 18 amino acids long. Germline CDR1 and CDR2: PRHDT and FYEKMQ (reference sequence). V lost 0 bases and J lost 0, with 15 bases in between. The CDR3 here is CASSLGRRMRDSGNTIYF. The CDR3 coding sequence is TGTGCCAGCAGCTTAGGCCGTCGTATGCGAGACTCTGGAAACACCATATATTTT.

V usage is TRBV19 and J usage is TRBJ1-2; D is perhaps TRBD1 (5 bases). Germline V gene sequence: CDR1 LNHDA, CDR2 SQIVND (reference sequence). CDR3 length equals 14 residues. V dropped 3 bases and J dropped 3 bases, with 11 bases sitting between them. The CDR3 DNA sequence: TGTGCCAGTAGTATGATCTCCAGGGACTATGGCTACACCTTC. Translation gives CASSMISRDYGYTF.

This chain uses TRBV2 with TRBJ1-4; 7 bases fit TRBD1. J was trimmed by 8 bases and V by 9 bases; bases with no gene match: 9. The CDR3 runs to 13 residues. Germline loops: CDR1 SNHLY, CDR2 FYNNEI. The CDR3 here is CARRTGEWEKLFF. The CDR3 DNA sequence: TGTGCCAGGCGAACAGGGGAATGGGAAAAACTGTTTTTT. Using reference TRBV2 and TRBJ1-4 for the parts outside the CDR3, the full variable domain is EPEVTQTPSHQVTQMGQEVILRCVPISNHLYFYWYRQILGQKVEFLVSFYNNEISEKSEIFDDQFSVERPDGSNFTLKIRSTKLEDSAMYFCARRTGEWEKLFFGSGTQLSVL.

The CDR3 bases are TGTGCCAGCAGCTTAGACGGTCCAGGGGGCGCGCACACCTTC. It yields the protein CASSLDGPGGAHTF. The J gene is TRBJ1-2, the V gene TRBV7-3, with 8 bases matching TRBD1. CDR1 and CDR2 (germline): SGHTA, FQGTGA. The CDR3 spans 14 residues. V lost 2 bases, J lost 12 bases, and 11 bases stayed unmatched.

This clone was counted only a few times. This rearrangement joins TRBV2 to TRBJ1-2; no definite D call. The CDR3 runs to 13 residues. V was cut by 5 bases and J by 2 bases, with 9 bases left in between. The germline V gene has CDR1 SNHLY and CDR2 FYNNEI. CDR3 amino acids: CASSTQRNYGYTF. The CDR3 bases are TGTGCCAGCAGTACACAGAGAAACTATGGCTACACCTTC.

The V call is TRBV15, the J call TRBJ2-3; D is uncertain. V was clipped by 0 bases and J by 1 base, with 17 bases between them. CDR3 size: 18 residues. Germline CDR1 is LNHNV and CDR2 is YYDKDF (reference sequence). The CDR3 sequence is CATSRDRPGWWGTDTQYF. As DNA, the CDR3 is TGTGCCACCAGCAGAGATCGTCCCGGGTGGTGGGGCACAGATACGCAGTATTTT.

In its sample, this clone was seen a few times. The V and J genes are TRBV6-2 or TRBV6-3 and TRBJ1-2; 9 nucleotides match TRBD1. After removal of 4 bases from V and 13 bases from J, the junction contained 13 bases not matched to a gene. The CDR3 spans 14 residues. Germline V gene sequence: CDR1 MNHEY, CDR2 SVGEGT. CDR3 DNA: TGTGCCAGCAGTTGGAACCCGGGACAGGGTAATCCCACCTTC. This sequence encodes CASSWNPGQGNPTF.

The chain couples TRBV7-2 to TRBJ1-2, with TRBD1 matching 7 bases. The CDR3 has 13 amino acids. Germline CDR1 is SGHTA and CDR2 is FQGNSA. Losses at the gene ends were 6 bases for V and 3 bases for J; bases not matched to a gene: 4. As DNA, the CDR3 is TGTGCCAGCAGGTCCGGGACAGACTATGGCTACACCTTC. Translating gives CASRSGTDYGYTF.

The chain uses TRBV13 and TRBJ2-3, with 13 bases identical to TRBD2. J lost 2 bases, V lost 0 bases, and 2 bases had no gene match. Germline assignment: CDR1 PRHDT and CDR2 FYEKMQ (reference sequence). CDR3 length equals 17 residues. The CDR3 DNA sequence: TGTGCCAGCAGCTTAGGAGGACTAGCGGGGGACACAGATACGCAGTATTTT. The encoded protein is CASSLGGLAGDTDTQYF.

This clone came up a few times. This chain links TRBV7-2 with TRBJ1-2; D is perhaps TRBD1 (5 bases). Trimming pared 1 base from V and 4 bases from J, leaving 19 bases between. Germline CDR1 and CDR2: SGHTA and FQGNSA. This CDR3 is 17 amino acids long. The CDR3 sequence is CASSLEVSSGRIYGYTF. CDR3 bases: TGTGCCAGCAGCTTAGAGGTGTCGTCAGGGAGGATCTATGGCTACACCTTC.

There are a few counts of this clone. CDR3 DNA sequence: TGTGCCAGCAGGGAACAGGGGTCTGGAAACACCATATATTTT. Amino acid sequence: CASREQGSGNTIYF. This chain joins TRBV2 and TRBJ1-3; TRBD1 agrees at 7 bases. The CDR3 spans 14 residues. Germline trimming cut 6 bases from V and 1 base from J; bases unmatched to any gene: 3. In germline, CDR1 is SNHLY, CDR2 FYNNEI.

This clone was counted at least ten times. The chain couples TRBV30 to TRBJ1-6, with 9 nucleotides matching TRBD1. V gave up 5 bases and J gave up 4 bases; unmatched junction bases: 9. CDR3 length equals 16 residues. Germline CDR1 is GTSNPN and CDR2 is SVGIG (reference sequence). The CDR3 sequence is CAWEMSGTGYNSPLHF. Here the CDR3 DNA reads TGTGCCTGGGAAATGTCCGGGACAGGGTATAATTCACCCCTCCACTTT.

The chain carries TRBV14 and TRBJ2-5; 11 bases agree with TRBD2. Looked up from germline, CDR1 is SGHDN and CDR2 is FVKESK. This CDR3 contains 16 residues. The J segment lost 5 bases and the V segment lost 4 bases, leaving 9 bases of the junction unmatched. CDR3: CASSRSSGGIRETQYF. Here the CDR3 DNA reads TGTGCCAGCAGCCGGTCTAGCGGGGGGATCCGGGAGACCCAGTACTTC.

The gene calls are TRBV24-1 and TRBJ1-1, with TRBD1 as a possible D gene (5 bases). Germline values: CDR1 KGHDR, CDR2 SFDVKD. V was clipped by 9 bases and J by 4 bases, with 23 bases between them. This CDR3 has 16 residues. The CDR3 loop reads CATDGAGRILGTEAFF. Here the CDR3 DNA reads TGTGCCACCGATGGGGCAGGGAGGATTTTGGGCACTGAAGCTTTCTTT.

The chain recombines TRBV27 with TRBJ1-1; 7 nucleotides match TRBD1. CDR1 MNHEY and CDR2 SMNVEV come from the germline V gene (reference sequence). V lost 6 bases to trimming and J lost 0 bases; unmatched junction nucleotides: 10. The CDR3 has 16 amino acids. CDR3 loop: CASSPLRGGMNTEAFF. In nucleotides, the CDR3 is TGTGCCAGCAGCCCTTTACGAGGGGGCATGAACACTGAAGCTTTCTTT.

The chain is built from TRBV10-3 and TRBJ1-5; D is perhaps TRBD1 (6 bases). CDR1 is ENHRY, CDR2 SYGVKD, per germline. V was trimmed by 4 bases and J by 3 bases, leaving 10 bases between them. This CDR3 comprises 14 residues. CDR3: CAISAGQFNQPQHF. As DNA, the CDR3 is TGTGCCATCAGTGCTGGACAGTTCAATCAGCCCCAGCATTTT.